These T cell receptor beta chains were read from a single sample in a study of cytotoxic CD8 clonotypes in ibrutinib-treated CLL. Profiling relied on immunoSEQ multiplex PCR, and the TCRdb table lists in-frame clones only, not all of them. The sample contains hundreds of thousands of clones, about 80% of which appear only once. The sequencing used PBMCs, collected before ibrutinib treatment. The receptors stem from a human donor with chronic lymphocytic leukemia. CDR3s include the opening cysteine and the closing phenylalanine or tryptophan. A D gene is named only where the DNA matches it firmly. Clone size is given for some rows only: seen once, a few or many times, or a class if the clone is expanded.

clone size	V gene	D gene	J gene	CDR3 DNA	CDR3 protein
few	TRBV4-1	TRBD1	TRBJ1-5	TGCGCCAGCAGCCAGTTGACAGGGGGCGCTCAGCCCCAGCATTTT	CASSQLTGGAQPQHF
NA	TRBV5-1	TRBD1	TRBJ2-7	TGCGCCAGCAGCATAGGACAGGGGGTCGAGCAGTACTTC	CASSIGQGVEQYF
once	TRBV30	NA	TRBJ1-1	TGTGCCTGGAGTACTCGATTGGGGGCATCAGCTTTCTTT	CAWSTRLGASAFF
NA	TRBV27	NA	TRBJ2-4	TGTGCCAGCAGTTTCCCCCAGACAGAGATAGCCAAAAACATTCAGTACTTC	CASSFPQTEIAKNIQYF
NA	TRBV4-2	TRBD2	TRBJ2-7	TGTGCCAGCAGCCAAGAAGCTCGCGGGAGGGCCTACGAGCAGTACTTC	CASSQEARGRAYEQYF
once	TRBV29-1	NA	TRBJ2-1	TGCAGCGTTGATTCCCTAGCGTCTTACAATGAGCAGTTCTTC	CSVDSLASYNEQFF
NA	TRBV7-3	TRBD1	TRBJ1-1	TGTGCCAGCAGCCCGCGGGCAGGGGGCGAAGAAGCTTTCTTT	CASSPRAGGEEAFF
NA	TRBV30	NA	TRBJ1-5	TGTGCCTGGAGTATGTCGTTCGGCAATCAGCCCCAGCATTTT	CAWSMSFGNQPQHF
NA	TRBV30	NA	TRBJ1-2	TGTGCCTGGAGTGTACAAACAGGCTATGGCTACACCTTC	CAWSVQTGYGYTF
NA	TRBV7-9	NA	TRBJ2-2	TGTGCCAGCAGCCCAATTTTTGGGATGTCCCACACCGGGGAGCTGTTTTTT	CASSPIFGMSHTGELFF
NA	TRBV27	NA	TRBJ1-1	TGTGCCAGCAGTTTAATCGGGGACGCTGAAGCTTTCTTT	CASSLIGDAEAFF
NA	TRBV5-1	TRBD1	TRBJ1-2	TGCGCCAGCAGCCCGACAGGGGGTAACTATGGCTACACCTTC	CASSPTGGNYGYTF
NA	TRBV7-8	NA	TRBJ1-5	TGTGCCAGCACTAGACAGTCAGGAGGGTATAGCAATCAGCCCCAGCATTTT	CASTRQSGGYSNQPQHF
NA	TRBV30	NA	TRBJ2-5	TGTGCCTGGAGCCCAGGGGGGGCTAGAGAGACCCAGTACTTC	CAWSPGGARETQYF
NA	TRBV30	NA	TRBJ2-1	TGTGCCTGGAGTGTACGACGGTACAATGAGCAGTTCTTC	CAWSVRRYNEQFF
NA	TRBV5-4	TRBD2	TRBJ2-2	TGTGCCACCAGGCGGGGGGCGAACACCGGGGAGCTGTTTTTT	CATRRGANTGELFF
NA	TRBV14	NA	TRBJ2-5	TGTGCCAGCAGCCCACTACCGGACTCGCCTTACCAAGAGACCCAGTACTTC	CASSPLPDSPYQETQYF
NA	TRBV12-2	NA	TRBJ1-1	TGTGCAAGTCGCTTAGCGGGTGAAGCTTTCTTT	CASRLAGEAFF
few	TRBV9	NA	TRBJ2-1	TGTGCCAGCAGCGGTTTAGCGGACAATGAGCAGTTCTTC	CASSGLADNEQFF
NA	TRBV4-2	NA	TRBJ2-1	TGTGCCAGCAGCCAAGATCCTAACTCGCTCTACAATGAGCAGTTCTTC	CASSQDPNSLYNEQFF